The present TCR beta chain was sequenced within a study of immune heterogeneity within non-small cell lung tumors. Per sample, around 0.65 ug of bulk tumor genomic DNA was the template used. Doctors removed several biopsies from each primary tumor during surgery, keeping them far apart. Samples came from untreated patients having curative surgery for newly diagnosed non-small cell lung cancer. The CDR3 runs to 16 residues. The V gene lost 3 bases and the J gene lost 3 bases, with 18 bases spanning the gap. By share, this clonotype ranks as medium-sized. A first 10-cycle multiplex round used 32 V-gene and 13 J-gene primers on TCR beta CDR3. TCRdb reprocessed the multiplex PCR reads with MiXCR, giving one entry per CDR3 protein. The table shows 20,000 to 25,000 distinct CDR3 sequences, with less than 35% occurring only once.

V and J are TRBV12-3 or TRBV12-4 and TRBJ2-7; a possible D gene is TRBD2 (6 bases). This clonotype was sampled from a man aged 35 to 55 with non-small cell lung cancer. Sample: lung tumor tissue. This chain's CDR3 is CASSFGGFLLGYEQYF. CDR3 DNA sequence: TGTGCCAGCAGTTTCGGGGGTTTCCTATTGGGCTACGAGCAGTACTTC.